This TCR beta chain was recorded in a study of T cells in women clearing cervical HPV infection. Germline lookup yields CDR1 ENHRY and CDR2 SYGVKD. The V gene lost 11 bases and the J gene lost 4 bases, with 13 bases spanning the gap. This CDR3 has 12 amino acids. This table comes from immunoSEQ multiplex PCR, and its TCRdb copy is limited to in-frame clones, with some not included. The listing contains tens of thousands of clones. This clone shows up as medium-sized by frequency. The read ends 3 residues before the CDR3 terminus; that terminus is restored from the germline J gene. This chain connects TRBV10-3 to TRBJ2-3; a possible D gene is TRBD1 (6 bases). The sequenced sample consisted of blood buffy coat. This TCR derives from a woman between 18 and 70 years old with a cervical HPV16 infection that either progressed to CIN3+ or cleared (not recorded which). Incomplete CDR3 DNA: TGTGCCGCGCAGGGGTTATCAGATACG. This codes for CAAQGLSDT. The whole CDR3 sequence reads CAAQGLSDTQYF.